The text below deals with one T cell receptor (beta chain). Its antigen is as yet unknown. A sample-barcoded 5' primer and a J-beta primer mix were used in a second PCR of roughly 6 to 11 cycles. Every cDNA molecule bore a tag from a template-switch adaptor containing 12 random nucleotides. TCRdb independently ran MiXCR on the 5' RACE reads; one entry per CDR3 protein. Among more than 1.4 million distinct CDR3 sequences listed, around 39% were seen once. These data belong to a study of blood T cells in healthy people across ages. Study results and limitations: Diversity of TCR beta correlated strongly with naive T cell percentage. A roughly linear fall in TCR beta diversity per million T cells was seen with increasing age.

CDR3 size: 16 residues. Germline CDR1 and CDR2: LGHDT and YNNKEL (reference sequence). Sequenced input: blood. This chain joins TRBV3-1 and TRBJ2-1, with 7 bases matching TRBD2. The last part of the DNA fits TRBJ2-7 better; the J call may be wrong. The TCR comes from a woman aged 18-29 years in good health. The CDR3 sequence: CASSQDLGTNYNEQYF. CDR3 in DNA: TGTGCCAGCAGCCAAGATTTGGGGACTAACTACAATGAGCAGTACTTC.